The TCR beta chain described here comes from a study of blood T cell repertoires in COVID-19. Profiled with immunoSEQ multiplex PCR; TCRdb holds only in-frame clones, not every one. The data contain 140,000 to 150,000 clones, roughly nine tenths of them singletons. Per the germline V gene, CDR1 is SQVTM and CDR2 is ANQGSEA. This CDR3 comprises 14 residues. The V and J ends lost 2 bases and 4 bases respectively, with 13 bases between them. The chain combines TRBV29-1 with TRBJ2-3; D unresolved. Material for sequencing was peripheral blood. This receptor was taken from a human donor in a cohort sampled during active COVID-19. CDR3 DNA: TGCAGCGTTGAAAAAGGTTTAGCCGCAGATACGCAGTATTTT. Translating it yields CSVEKGLAADTQYF.